This paragraph reports one TCR beta chain. Its antigen is still unknown. CD45RO-negative cells were positively selected for CCR7, leaving out terminally differentiated effector memory CD45RA+ cells. In the original workflow: Filtering differed because ImmunoSEQ produced junction-only sequences that carried no quality scores. Here immunoSEQ multiplex PCR was the method, and the copy in TCRdb shows in-frame clones only, minus some. That table supplies the V and J calls and clone size; D and trimming were determined from the DNA. The sample shows roughly 650,000 clones, roughly 96% of them seen only once. This record belongs to a study of shared clonotypes between healthy human individuals. Study results and caveats: Sampling included only blood; tissue repertoires likely differ. What limited the represented genetic and exposure-history diversity was the small number of donors. The sharing of about 5.3% of naive CD4 clonotypes was seen across a few donors.

This CDR3 is built from 14 residues. The V and J ends lost 0 bases and 8 bases respectively, with 12 bases between them. Looked up from germline, CDR1 is SGHRS and CDR2 is YFSETQ. The source of this sequence is a woman younger than 45 in good health. Sequenced: naive CD8+ T cells sorted from blood. The chain combines TRBV5-1 with TRBJ2-1; a weak D match, TRBD2 (5 bases). Here the CDR3 reads CASSLVTRADEQFF. CDR3 DNA sequence: TGCGCCAGCAGCTTGGTAACTAGAGCTGATGAGCAGTTCTTC.